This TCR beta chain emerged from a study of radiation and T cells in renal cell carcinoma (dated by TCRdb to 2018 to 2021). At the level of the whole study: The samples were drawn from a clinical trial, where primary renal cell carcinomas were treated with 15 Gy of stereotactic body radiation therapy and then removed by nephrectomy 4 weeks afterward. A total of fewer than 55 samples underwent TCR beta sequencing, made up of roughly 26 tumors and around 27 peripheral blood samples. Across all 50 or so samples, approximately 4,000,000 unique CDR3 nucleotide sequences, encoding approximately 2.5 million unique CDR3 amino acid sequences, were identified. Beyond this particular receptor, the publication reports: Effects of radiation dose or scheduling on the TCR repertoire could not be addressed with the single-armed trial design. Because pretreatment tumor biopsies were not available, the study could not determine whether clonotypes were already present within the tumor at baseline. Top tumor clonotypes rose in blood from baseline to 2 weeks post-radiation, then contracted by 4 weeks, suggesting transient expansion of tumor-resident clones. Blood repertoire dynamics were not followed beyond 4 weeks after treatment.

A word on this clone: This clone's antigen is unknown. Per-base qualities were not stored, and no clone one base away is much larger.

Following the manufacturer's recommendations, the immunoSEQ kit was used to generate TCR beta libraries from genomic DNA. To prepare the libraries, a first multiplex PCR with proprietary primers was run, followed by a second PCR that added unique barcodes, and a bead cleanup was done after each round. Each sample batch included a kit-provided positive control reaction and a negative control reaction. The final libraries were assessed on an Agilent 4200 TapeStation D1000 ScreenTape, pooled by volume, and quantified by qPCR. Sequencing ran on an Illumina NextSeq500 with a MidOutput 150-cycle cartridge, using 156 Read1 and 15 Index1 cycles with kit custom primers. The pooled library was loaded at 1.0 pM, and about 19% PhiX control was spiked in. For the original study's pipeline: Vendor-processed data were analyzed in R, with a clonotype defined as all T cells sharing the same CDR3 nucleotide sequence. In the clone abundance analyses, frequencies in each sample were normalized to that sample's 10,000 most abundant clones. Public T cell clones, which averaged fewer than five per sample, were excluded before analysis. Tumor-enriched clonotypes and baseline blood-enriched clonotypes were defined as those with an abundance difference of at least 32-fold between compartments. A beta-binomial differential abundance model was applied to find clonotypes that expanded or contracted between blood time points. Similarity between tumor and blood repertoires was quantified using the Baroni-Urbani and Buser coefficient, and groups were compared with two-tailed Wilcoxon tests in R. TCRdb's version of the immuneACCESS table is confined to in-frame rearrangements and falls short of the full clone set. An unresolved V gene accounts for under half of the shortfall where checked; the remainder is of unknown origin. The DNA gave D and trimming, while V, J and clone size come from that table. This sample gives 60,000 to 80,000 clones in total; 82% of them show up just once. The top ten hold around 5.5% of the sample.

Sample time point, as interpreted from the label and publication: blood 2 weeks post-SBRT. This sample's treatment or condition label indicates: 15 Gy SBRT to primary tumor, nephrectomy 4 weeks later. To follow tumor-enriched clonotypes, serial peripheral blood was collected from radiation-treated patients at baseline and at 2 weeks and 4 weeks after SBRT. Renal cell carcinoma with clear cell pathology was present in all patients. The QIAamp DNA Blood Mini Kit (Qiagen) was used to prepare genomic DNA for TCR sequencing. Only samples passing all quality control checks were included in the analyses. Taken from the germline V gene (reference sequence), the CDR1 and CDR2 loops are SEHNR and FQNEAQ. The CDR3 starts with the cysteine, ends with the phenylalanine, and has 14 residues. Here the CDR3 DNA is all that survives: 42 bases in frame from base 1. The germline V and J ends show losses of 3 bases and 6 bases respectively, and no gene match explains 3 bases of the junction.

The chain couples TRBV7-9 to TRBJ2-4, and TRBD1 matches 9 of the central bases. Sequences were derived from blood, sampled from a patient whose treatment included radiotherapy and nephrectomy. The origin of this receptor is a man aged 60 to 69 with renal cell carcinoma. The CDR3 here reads CASSLQGQGNIQYF. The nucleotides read TGTGCCAGCAGCTTGCAGGGACAGGGAAACATTCAGTACTTC.